This passage covers 20 T cell receptor beta chains from one sample sequenced in a study of identical twins. TCRdb re-called the 5' RACE reads with MiXCR, one entry per CDR3 protein. The top ten clones hold around 0.98% of a sample with hundreds of thousands of distinct CDR3 sequences, under 9% of them seen once. The same specimen was also included in a second study, on yellow fever vaccine responses in identical twins.

Sequencing used PBMCs. These TCRs come from a woman younger than 35 in good health.

V usage is TRBV29-1 and J usage is TRBJ1-4; D is possibly TRBD1 (6 bases). Trimming pared 7 bases from V and 0 bases from J, leaving 12 bases between. Germline V gene data show CDR1 as SQVTM and CDR2 as ANQGSEA. This CDR3 contains 14 residues. The CDR3 DNA sequence: TGCAGCGCCGCTAGACAGGCAACTAATGAAAAACTGTTTTTT. It translates to CSAARQATNEKLFF.

This clonotype turned up a few times. The genes are TRBV7-2 and TRBJ2-7; 7 bases are a match to TRBD1. Looked up from germline, CDR1 is SGHTA and CDR2 is FQGNSA. The CDR3 totals 15 residues. V shed 2 bases and J 4 bases; nucleotides not matched to a gene: 8. The CDR3 here is CASSLLQGVAYEQYF. Here the CDR3 DNA reads TGTGCCAGCAGCTTATTGCAGGGGGTTGCTTACGAGCAGTACTTC.

This clonotype occurred a few times. V usage is TRBV19 and J usage is TRBJ2-1, with TRBD2 matching over 7 bases. The CDR3 runs to 18 residues. Germline trimming cut 8 bases from V and 3 bases from J; bases unmatched to any gene: 19. Germline values: CDR1 LNHDA, CDR2 SQIVND (reference sequence). In DNA form, the CDR3 reads TGTGCCAGTGGGGGGTTTAGCGGCGGGAGTTTAAACTACAATGAGCAGTTCTTC. This codes for CASGGFSGGSLNYNEQFF.

This clonotype was recorded a few times. The gene calls are TRBV4-1 and TRBJ2-1; D uncertain. CDR3 size: 14 residues. Germline V gene data show CDR1 as MGHRA and CDR2 as YSYEKL. V shed 0 bases and J shed 5 bases, with 8 bases lying between them. The CDR3 DNA follows: TGCGCCAGCAGCCAAGATAACCTAAACAATGAGCAGTTCTTC. Its translation: CASSQDNLNNEQFF.

The V and J genes are TRBV21-1 and TRBJ2-7; the D call of TRBD1 is as the table states it, not checked on the DNA. TRBV21-1 is recorded as a pseudogene. The CDR3 is made up of 14 amino acids. CDR3 nucleotide sequence: TGTGCCAGCAGGTCTGACAGGGACCCTAGGCAGCAGTACTTC. Residues: CASRSDRDPRQQYF.

This clonotype has only a few counts. V gene TRBV6-1 combines with J gene TRBJ2-3, with D hard to call. In germline, CDR1 is MNHNS, CDR2 SASEGT. This CDR3 is built from 14 residues. Trimming removed 6 bases from V and 2 bases from J, with 12 bases in between. The chain's CDR3 is CASRQRWDTDTQYF. The CDR3 DNA follows: TGTGCCAGCAGACAAAGGTGGGACACAGATACGCAGTATTTT.

There are many counts of this clonotype. This sequence joins TRBV7-2 and TRBJ1-1; D call uncertain. CDR1 is SGHTA, CDR2 FQGNSA, per germline. Deletions cut 8 bases from V and 4 bases from J, with 11 bases between. The CDR3 is 12 amino acids. The CDR3 nucleotides read TGTGCCAGCTACTCCGTGGGCACTGAAGCTTTCTTT. Protein: CASYSVGTEAFF. Combining the CDR3 with reference TRBV7-2 and TRBJ1-1 gives the whole variable domain GAGVSQSPSNKVTEKGKDVELRCDPISGHTALYWYRQSLGQGLEFLIYFQGNSAPDKSGLPSDRFSAERTGGSVSTLTIQRTQQEDSAVYLCASYSVGTEAFFGQGTRLTVV.

This chain links TRBV2 with TRBJ2-3; the D gene is possibly TRBD1 (6 bases). This CDR3 is 15 amino acids long. CDR1 SNHLY and CDR2 FYNNEI come from the germline V gene. Deletions cut 8 bases from V and 0 bases from J, with 15 bases between. This CDR3 is CASFPGQQSTDTQYF. The CDR3 DNA sequence: TGTGCCAGCTTCCCGGGACAACAAAGCACAGATACGCAGTATTTT.

V and J are TRBV19 and TRBJ2-7; unclear D gene. Trimming cost V 9 bases and J 4 bases, with 7 bases left between them. The germline V gene has CDR1 LNHDA and CDR2 SQIVND (reference sequence). The CDR3 covers 10 residues. CDR3 bases: TGTGCCAGCACAAATTACGAGCAGTACTTC. Its protein product is CASTNYEQYF. The full variable domain, rest sourced from reference TRBV19 and TRBJ2-7, is DGGITQSPKYLFRKEGQNVTLSCEQNLNHDAMYWYRQDPGQGLRLIYYSQIVNDFQKGDIAEGYSVSREKKESFPLTVTSAQKNPTAFYLCASTNYEQYFGPGTRLTVT.

The chain carries TRBV4-3 and TRBJ2-2; TRBD2 matches 11 bases. J gave up 5 bases and V 3 bases, and 11 bases lay outside the gene matches. The CDR3 has 18 residues. CDR1 and CDR2 (germline): LGHNA, YSLEER. CDR3 DNA: TGCGCCAGCAGCCAGGATCCGCCGGGACTAGCGGTGACCGGGGAGCTGTTTTTT. As protein: CASSQDPPGLAVTGELFF.

There are a few counts of this clonotype. The chain couples TRBV6-5 to TRBJ2-1, with D hard to call. CDR3 length: 13 amino acids. Germline values: CDR1 MNHEY, CDR2 SVGAGI. V was pared by 2 bases and J by 4 bases, with 6 bases between. The CDR3 spells CASSYASYNEQFF. The CDR3 region has the DNA TGTGCCAGCAGTTACGCCTCATACAATGAGCAGTTCTTC.

In this sample, this clonotype turned up many times. This rearrangement joins TRBV12-3 or TRBV12-4 to TRBJ1-5, with TRBD1 as a possible D gene (6 bases). The CDR3 spans 14 residues. V gave up 6 bases and J gave up 7 bases, with 16 bases separating them. In nucleotides, the CDR3 is TGTGCCAGCAGCCTACAGGGTTCGGAGCAGCCCCAGCATTTT. Its protein product is CASSLQGSEQPQHF.

The chain recombines TRBV27 with TRBJ2-5; D is undetermined. Deletions cut 7 bases from V and 1 base from J, with 16 bases between. The V gene's germline CDR1 is MNHEY and CDR2 SMNVEV (reference sequence). This CDR3 region has 15 residues. The CDR3: CASKSLIEPQETQYF. The DNA of the CDR3 is TGTGCCAGCAAATCTTTGATCGAGCCCCAAGAGACCCAGTACTTC.

In its sample, this clonotype was seen many times. The genes are TRBV7-9 and TRBJ2-2; D ambiguous. The germline V gene encodes CDR1 SEHNR and CDR2 FQNEAQ (reference sequence). The CDR3 length is 14 residues. Trimming pared 3 bases from V and 1 base from J, leaving 6 bases between. Here the CDR3 reads CASSLKGNTGELFF. The CDR3 region has the DNA TGTGCCAGCAGCTTGAAGGGGAACACCGGGGAGCTGTTTTTT.

This clonotype came up a few times. The chain has TRBV5-1 and TRBJ2-2; D gene unclear. Germline values: CDR1 SGHRS, CDR2 YFSETQ. V lost 5 bases and J 6 bases, leaving 8 bases between the germline ends. The CDR3 is 12 residues long. CDR3 amino acids: CASRAVAGELFF. DNA for the CDR3: TGCGCCAGCAGGGCAGTAGCCGGGGAGCTGTTTTTT.

This clonotype was recorded many times. The chain is built from TRBV5-1 and TRBJ2-2; D not certain. V shed 3 bases and J shed 5 bases, with 14 bases lying between them. The germline gives CDR1 SGHRS, CDR2 YFSETQ. There are 15 residues in the CDR3. CDR3 in DNA: TGCGCCAGCAGCTCCGTACAAGGTGGGACCGGGGAGCTGTTTTTT. Encoded protein: CASSSVQGGTGELFF. Drawing the rest from reference TRBV5-1 and TRBJ2-2, the complete variable domain is KAGVTQTPRYLIKTRGQQVTLSCSPISGHRSVSWYQQTPGQGLQFLFEYFSETQRNKGNFPGRFSGRQFSNSRSEMNVSTLELGDSALYLCASSSVQGGTGELFFGEGSRLTVL.

This clonotype was observed a few times. The genes are TRBV4-1 and TRBJ2-2, with a possible D match to TRBD2 (6 bases). V shed 0 bases and J shed 0 bases, with 14 bases lying between them. The CDR3 runs to 18 residues. Germline CDR1 is MGHRA and CDR2 is YSYEKL. The CDR3 protein is CASSQEGSGVANTGELFF. The CDR3 nucleotides read TGCGCCAGCAGCCAAGAAGGTAGCGGCGTAGCGAACACCGGGGAGCTGTTTTTT.

This clonotype was seen a handful of times. V is TRBV6-2 or TRBV6-3 and J is TRBJ2-7; TRBD1 or TRBD2 may be the D gene (5 bases each). This CDR3 is 13 amino acids long. V lost 2 bases and J 9 bases, leaving 14 bases between the germline ends. Germline CDR1 is MNHEY and CDR2 is SVGEGT. In DNA, the CDR3 is TGTGCCAGCAGTTACGGGACGTTAGGGTGGCAGTACTTC. Translation: CASSYGTLGWQYF.

This clonotype was seen repeatedly, ten times or more. The chain couples TRBV29-1 to TRBJ2-1, with D perhaps matching TRBD1 (7 bases). Germline V gene lookup returns CDR1 SQVTM and CDR2 ANQGSEA. The CDR3 sequence is 12 residues long. Trimming stripped 7 bases from V and 8 bases from J, with 15 bases between. The DNA of the CDR3 is TGCAGCGGGAGGGACAGTTCCGATGAGCAGTTCTTC. Translated: CSGRDSSDEQFF.

The chain links TRBV7-9 to TRBJ2-1; TRBD1 is a possible D gene (6 bases). Germline V gene lookup returns CDR1 SEHNR and CDR2 FQNEAQ (reference sequence). This CDR3 is 15 amino acids long. Trimming shortened V by 5 bases and J by 5 bases, and 16 bases separated the two germline ends. The CDR3 here is CASSPFLRDNNEQFF. CDR3 DNA: TGTGCCAGCAGCCCCTTCCTCCGGGACAACAATGAGCAGTTCTTC.